The rows below give T cell receptor beta chains drawn from one sample of a study of shared clonotypes between healthy human individuals. Profiling relied on immunoSEQ multiplex PCR, and the TCRdb table lists in-frame clones only, not all of them. Among approximately 1.5 million clones listed, 95% to 99% were seen once. Sequenced input: naive CD4+ T cells sorted from blood. These receptors originate from a man between 25 and 39 years old in good health. Both conserved end residues are part of each CDR3. The D gene is left open where the match is weak. The listing skips clone size in some rows; elsewhere it reads once, few, many or a size class.

j_gene,d_gene,v_gene,abundance,CDR3aa,CDR3nt
TRBJ1-1,.,TRBV7-9,.,CASSAFGGGNAEAFF,TGTGCCAGCAGCGCGTTTGGGGGCGGGAACGCTGAAGCTTTCTTT
TRBJ1-5,.,TRBV6-1,.,CASSGRYSNQPQHF,TGTGCCAGCAGCGGACGGTATAGCAATCAGCCCCAGCATTTT
TRBJ2-2,TRBD2,TRBV27,once,CASRLREDAGELFF,TGTGCCAGCCGTTTGCGGGAGGATGCCGGGGAGCTGTTTTTT
TRBJ2-7,TRBD1,TRBV2,.,CASQLDRGSYEQYF,TGTGCCAGCCAACTGGACAGGGGATCCTACGAGCAGTACTTC
TRBJ2-1,.,TRBV27,.,CASRTSSEQFF,TGTGCCAGCAGAACGAGTAGTGAGCAGTTCTTC
TRBJ1-2,TRBD1,TRBV25-1,.,CASSRDQGQINGYTF,TGTGCCAGCAGTCGGGACCAGGGACAGATCAATGGCTACACCTTC
TRBJ2-7,.,TRBV2,.,CASSEMLRFDEQYF,TGTGCCAGCAGTGAAATGCTTAGGTTCGACGAGCAGTACTTC
TRBJ1-4,TRBD1,TRBV19,.,CASIGMTGGNEKLFF,TGTGCCAGTATTGGTATGACAGGGGGCAATGAAAAACTGTTTTTT
TRBJ1-2,.,TRBV15,.,CATSRVSQGGRDYGYTF,TGTGCCACCAGCAGAGTTTCACAGGGCGGTAGGGACTATGGCTACACCTTC
TRBJ2-7,.,TRBV30,.,CAWSLGSYEQYF,TGTGCCTGGAGCCTAGGTTCCTACGAGCAGTACTTC
TRBJ2-7,.,TRBV5-4,.,CASSPRIQDISYEQYF,TGTGCCAGCAGCCCCCGAATACAGGATATCAGCTACGAGCAGTACTTC
TRBJ2-1,TRBD2,TRBV2,.,CASSDPGLAGGYNEQFF,TGTGCCAGCAGTGATCCGGGACTAGCGGGAGGATACAATGAGCAGTTCTTC
TRBJ2-3,.,TRBV5-4,.,CASSLVDVGGTDTQYF,TGTGCCAGCAGCTTGGTGGACGTTGGCGGCACAGATACGCAGTATTTT
TRBJ2-2,.,TRBV2,.,CASSVKGTAARELFF,TGTGCCAGCAGTGTGAAGGGTACTGCAGCCCGGGAGCTGTTTTTT
TRBJ1-5,.,TRBV5-6,.,CASSFDSNQPQHF,TGTGCCAGCAGCTTCGACAGTAATCAGCCCCAGCATTTT
TRBJ2-7,.,TRBV5-1,.,CASSLDWGGLYEQYF,TGCGCCAGCAGCTTGGATTGGGGGGGCCTCTACGAGCAGTACTTC
TRBJ2-5,.,TRBV6-1,.,CASSRSFGTQYF,TGTGCCAGCAGCCGTTCCTTCGGGACCCAGTACTTC
TRBJ2-7,TRBD1,TRBV30,.,CAWSPGGYEQYF,TGTGCCTGGAGCCCAGGGGGCTACGAGCAGTACTTC
TRBJ2-4,.,TRBV14,.,CASSQEGFTSAKNIQYF,TGTGCCAGCAGCCAAGAAGGTTTTACGTCAGCCAAAAACATTCAGTACTTC
TRBJ2-7,.,TRBV18,.,CASSLGHRVDEQYF,TGTGCCAGCTCACTGGGGCACAGGGTTGACGAGCAGTACTTC
TRBJ2-1,.,TRBV28,.,CASSLPWSGLATNSYNEQFF,TGTGCCAGCAGCCTACCATGGTCCGGACTGGCGACGAACTCCTACAATGAGCAGTTCTTC
TRBJ2-5,TRBD1,TRBV12-5,.,CASGLWVGTGQETQYF,TGTGCTAGTGGTTTGTGGGTCGGGACAGGGCAGGAGACCCAGTACTTC
TRBJ2-6,.,TRBV5-5,.,CASSLGGSGANVLTF,TGTGCCAGCAGCTTGGGAGGTTCTGGGGCCAACGTCCTGACTTTC
TRBJ2-7,TRBD2,TRBV2,.,CASRDTSGSREQYF,TGTGCCAGCAGGGACACTAGCGGGAGTCGCGAGCAGTACTTC
TRBJ2-2,TRBD2,TRBV19,.,CASSKIGTSGRALPGELFF,TGTGCCAGTAGTAAGATCGGGACTAGCGGGAGGGCCCTCCCCGGGGAGCTGTTTTTT
TRBJ2-1,TRBD2,TRBV25-1,.,CASSRQGLHNEQFF,TGTGCCAGCAGTAGGCAGGGACTACACAATGAGCAGTTCTTC
TRBJ2-7,.,TRBV5-6,.,CASSFPRAYEQYF,TGTGCCAGCAGCTTTCCCCGGGCCTACGAGCAGTACTTC
TRBJ1-5,.,TRBV11-2,.,CASSLDPGSNQPQHF,TGTGCCAGCAGCTTAGACCCGGGGAGCAATCAGCCCCAGCATTTT
TRBJ2-2,TRBD2,TRBV11-2,.,CASSRTSVNTGELFF,TGTGCCAGCAGCCGGACTAGCGTGAACACCGGGGAGCTGTTTTTT
TRBJ2-7,TRBD1,TRBV5-1,.,CASSLAGQGSGEQYF,TGCGCCAGCAGCTTGGCGGGACAGGGTTCTGGCGAGCAGTACTTC
TRBJ1-1,.,TRBV20-1,.,CSASKLSEAFF,TGCAGTGCTAGTAAACTTTCTGAAGCTTTCTTT
TRBJ1-5,TRBD1,TRBV15,.,CATSRFGTAYSNQPQHF,TGTGCCACCAGCAGATTCGGGACAGCCTATAGCAATCAGCCCCAGCATTTT
TRBJ1-2,.,TRBV19,.,CASSGGRTENYGYTF,TGTGCCAGTAGTGGAGGCAGGACGGAGAACTATGGCTACACCTTC
TRBJ1-5,.,TRBV30,.,CAWSGVTGRNQPQHF,TGTGCCTGGAGTGGCGTAACAGGGCGCAATCAGCCCCAGCATTTT
TRBJ2-5,.,TRBV6-5,.,CASIYLGTQYF,TGTGCCAGCATTTACCTTGGGACCCAGTACTTC
TRBJ1-5,.,TRBV5-1,.,CASSPGTANQPQHF,TGCGCCAGCAGCCCCGGGACGGCCAATCAGCCCCAGCATTTT
TRBJ2-7,TRBD2,TRBV7-2,once,CASSFYLAGLTYEQYF,TGTGCCAGCAGCTTCTATCTAGCGGGACTTACCTACGAGCAGTACTTC
TRBJ2-1,.,TRBV2,.,CASSESSRVPPYNEQFF,TGTGCCAGCAGTGAATCGTCCCGGGTACCCCCCTACAATGAGCAGTTCTTC
TRBJ2-1,.,TRBV6-1,.,CASTLEGETYNEQFF,TGTGCCAGCACATTAGAGGGAGAAACCTACAATGAGCAGTTCTTC
TRBJ2-7,TRBD1,TRBV15,.,CATSRDLDRAQEQYF,TGTGCCACCAGCCGTGATTTAGACAGGGCTCAAGAGCAGTACTTC
TRBJ2-7,.,TRBV5-1,.,CASSGAGSSYEQYF,TGCGCCAGCTCGGGGGCAGGAAGCTCCTACGAGCAGTACTTC
TRBJ2-5,TRBD2,TRBV5-4,.,CASSLTSGRPQETQYF,TGTGCCAGCAGCCTAACTAGCGGGAGGCCCCAAGAGACCCAGTACTTC
TRBJ2-1,TRBD2,TRBV18,.,CASSPLSGLVSSSYNEQFF,TGTGCCAGCTCACCCCTATCCGGACTAGTCAGTAGCTCCTACAATGAGCAGTTCTTC
TRBJ2-3,.,TRBV7-2,.,CASSLSSWGTDTQYF,TGTGCCAGCAGCCTCAGCTCTTGGGGGACAGATACGCAGTATTTT
TRBJ2-7,.,TRBV4-1,.,CASRWGTAIPYEQYF,TGCGCCAGCAGGTGGGGCACAGCAATACCCTACGAGCAGTACTTC
TRBJ2-3,.,TRBV7-9,.,CASSSYKRRTDTQYF,TGTGCCAGCAGCTCCTACAAAAGACGCACAGATACGCAGTATTTT
TRBJ2-1,TRBD2,TRBV15,.,CATSRMGGGFSYNEQFF,TGTGCCACCAGCAGGATGGGGGGGGGATTCTCCTACAATGAGCAGTTCTTC
TRBJ2-5,TRBD2,TRBV5-1,once,CASSERGSRTSRQETQYF,TGCGCCAGCAGCGAGAGGGGCAGTAGGACTAGCCGCCAAGAGACCCAGTACTTC
TRBJ1-1,.,TRBV18,once,CASSLLTVNTEAFF,TGTGCCAGCTCACTATTGACAGTTAACACTGAAGCTTTCTTT
TRBJ1-1,.,TRBV27,.,CASSFGGDVNTEAFF,TGTGCCAGCAGTTTTGGGGGGGATGTAAACACTGAAGCTTTCTTT
TRBJ1-4,.,TRBV11-2,.,CASSLTGRTANNEKLFF,TGTGCCAGCAGCTTAACCGGGCGGACAGCTAATAATGAAAAACTGTTTTTT
TRBJ2-7,.,TRBV21-1,.,CASSKDVSRSYEQYF,TGTGCCAGCAGCAAAGATGTCTCCCGTTCCTACGAGCAGTACTTC
TRBJ2-7,TRBD1,TRBV28,.,CASRDDGTVSYEQYF,TGTGCCAGCAGGGATGACGGGACAGTCTCCTACGAGCAGTACTTC
TRBJ2-1,TRBD1,TRBV2,.,CASSMDRGRYNEQFF,TGTGCCAGCAGTATGGACAGGGGGAGATACAATGAGCAGTTCTTC
TRBJ2-1,TRBD1,TRBV6-5,.,CASRPNINRGNEQFF,TGTGCCAGCAGGCCGAACATCAACAGGGGGAATGAGCAGTTCTTC